These 11 T cell receptor beta chains originate from one sample sequenced in a study of Ad26.COV2.S vaccination and SARS-CoV-2 variants. Sequencing used immunoSEQ multiplex PCR; TCRdb keeps in-frame clones, though not all of them. This sample has roughly 420,000 clones, with 70% to 90% found just once. Noted treatment: roughly 18 received Ad26.COV2.S at low or high dose, single or two shots; 5 received placebo; per-sample allocation not given. The samples were gathered on day 63 after the first injection of vaccine or placebo. The sequences come from peripheral blood, collected in a trial of Ad26.COV2.S vaccine versus placebo. The receptors stem from a person aged 18 to 65 who received the Ad26.COV2.S COVID-19 vaccine or a placebo.

The chain joins TRBV6-5 to TRBJ2-1; D is perhaps TRBD1 (6 bases). The CDR3 has 14 residues. V was trimmed by 8 bases and J by 4 bases, leaving 15 bases between them. The germline V gene encodes CDR1 MNHEY and CDR2 SVGAGI. The CDR3 loop reads CASGAGTIYNEQFF. DNA for the CDR3: TGTGCCAGCGGAGCAGGGACAATATACAATGAGCAGTTCTTC.

This clone was detected once. The genes are TRBV28 and TRBJ2-7; D unclear. V lost 1 base to trimming and J lost 2 bases, with 9 bases between them. Germline CDR1 and CDR2: MDHEN and SYDVKM. This CDR3 contains 14 residues. This CDR3 reads CASSLYQAPYEQYF. The DNA of the CDR3 is TGTGCCAGCAGTTTATATCAGGCCCCCTACGAGCAGTACTTC. The variable domain in full, completed from reference TRBV28 and TRBJ2-7, reads DVKVTQSSRYLVKRTGEKVFLECVQDMDHENMFWYRQDPGLGLRLIYFSYDVKMKEKGDIPEGYSVSREKKERFSLILESASTNQTSMYLCASSLYQAPYEQYFGPGTRLTVT.

The V gene is TRBV11-2, the J gene TRBJ2-7; 8 bases line up with TRBD1. V was clipped by 0 bases and J by 4 bases; unmatched bases: 8. Germline CDR1 and CDR2: SGHAT and FQNNGV. The CDR3 loop spans 16 amino acids. This chain's CDR3 is CASSLDESGGAYEQYF. CDR3 sequence (DNA): TGTGCCAGCAGCTTAGATGAGTCAGGGGGCGCGTACGAGCAGTACTTC.

The chain combines TRBV7-9 with TRBJ2-4; possible D gene TRBD2, 5 bases. The CDR3 has 12 amino acids. Between the trimmed V and J ends, which lost 2 bases and 15 bases, there was a span of 14 bases. Germline loops: CDR1 SEHNR, CDR2 FQNEAQ (reference sequence). The CDR3 spells CASSLSGGRGYF. The CDR3 DNA reads TGTGCCAGCAGCTTATCCGGCGGCCGGGGGTACTTC.

The rearrangement links TRBV6-2 or TRBV6-3 to TRBJ2-3; no clear D. Germline CDR1 and CDR2: MNHEY and SVGEGT. Trimming cost V 2 bases and J 2 bases, with 11 bases left between them. This CDR3 has 15 residues. CDR3 loop: CASSYSPTPTDTQYF. The CDR3 DNA reads TGTGCCAGCAGTTACAGTCCCACCCCCACAGATACGCAGTATTTT.

V gene TRBV7-9 combines with J gene TRBJ2-7; D not resolved. The CDR3 covers 14 residues. Germline CDR1 reads SEHNR; CDR2 reads FQNEAQ (reference sequence). Trimming left V 1 base short and J 5 bases short, with 12 bases between. The CDR3 DNA reads as TGTGCCAGCAGCTTAGTGGTCAAATGGGACGAGCAGTACTTC. Its translation: CASSLVVKWDEQYF.

CDR3 protein: CASSQLGLAAYEQYF. The CDR3 DNA is TGCGCCAGCAGCCAATTGGGACTGGCGGCCTACGAGCAGTACTTC. This rearrangement joins TRBV4-3 to TRBJ2-7; weak D call: TRBD2 (6 bases). V was shortened by 2 bases and J by 2 bases, with 13 bases between the two germline ends. Germline loops: CDR1 LGHNA, CDR2 YSLEER. The CDR3 covers 15 residues.

This clone was seen once. The V and J genes are TRBV3-1 (or the pseudogene TRBV3-2) and TRBJ2-7; D remains unclear. V lost 1 base to trimming and J lost 4 bases, with 11 bases between them. Germline loops: CDR1 LGHDT, CDR2 YNNKEL (reference sequence). CDR3 length: 14 amino acids. The CDR3 spells CASSQVGRIYEQYF. The CDR3 DNA sequence: TGTGCCAGCAGCCAAGTAGGGCGGATTTACGAGCAGTACTTC.

This clone was seen at least ten times. This chain connects TRBV14 to TRBJ2-2; TRBD1 agrees at 9 bases. The CDR3 length is 15 residues. Losses at the gene ends were 3 bases for V and 5 bases for J; bases not matched to a gene: 4. Germline assignment: CDR1 SGHDN and CDR2 FVKESK. The CDR3, as DNA: TGTGCCAGCAGCCACGGACAGGGGCCTACCGGGGAGCTGTTTTTT. Encoded protein: CASSHGQGPTGELFF.

This clone was recorded many times. The chain recombines TRBV19 with TRBJ1-1; 8 nucleotides align to TRBD1. The CDR3 loop spans 15 amino acids. Germline lookup yields CDR1 LNHDA and CDR2 SQIVND (reference sequence). The V gene end was trimmed by 8 bases and the J gene end by 5 bases; junction bases not matched to a gene: 13. CDR3 in DNA: TGTGCCAGTTCAACCCACAGGGGGGAATGGACTGAAGCTTTCTTT. It specifies CASSTHRGEWTEAFF.

The V gene is TRBV6-2 or TRBV6-3, the J gene TRBJ1-1, with D unclear. The CDR3 consists of 18 residues. Trimming removed 5 bases at V and 3 bases at J, with 25 bases between. CDR1 and CDR2 from the germline V gene are MNHEY and SVGEGT. The CDR3 protein is CASSPLRGIGPWDTEAFF. The CDR3 DNA follows: TGTGCCAGCAGTCCCTTGCGGGGAATAGGGCCTTGGGACACTGAAGCTTTCTTT.